The clone carrying this TCR beta chain was seen just once. The data are from a study of cytomegalovirus exposure and HLA in healthy donors. Germline lookup yields CDR1 MGHRA and CDR2 YSYEKL. The CDR3 consists of 16 residues. V lost 3 bases to trimming and J lost 4 bases; unmatched junction nucleotides: 9. Researchers ran the PCR with 60 Vbeta and 13 Jbeta primers. Clones were sequenced by immunoSEQ multiplex PCR, and TCRdb holds only the in-frame ones, with some missing. There are 120,000 to 150,000 clones in the sample; about three quarters occur only once, and roughly 1.2% lies in the top ten. V gene TRBV4-1 combines with J gene TRBJ1-2; 9 bases agree with TRBD1. This receptor was identified in a male donor in good health and CMV-seropositive. The material sequenced was PBMCs. The CDR3 DNA reads as TGCGCCAGCAGCCAGTTACCGGGACAGGGAGGCTATGGCTACACCTTC. The encoded protein is CASSQLPGQGGYGYTF.